These 14 T cell receptor beta chains were all obtained from the same sample, sequenced in a study of CXCR3-negative and CXCR3-positive naive CD8 T cells. With UMI labels, 5' RACE was used to prepare the TRB cDNA libraries. TCRdb reprocessed the 5' RACE reads, with one entry per CDR3 protein and no DNA. The table lists about 130,000 distinct CDR3 sequences. The sequencing sample was made of naive CXCR3- CD8+ T cells from blood. As for subset: CD45RO-CCR7+CD27+CD95- naive CD8+ T cells lacking CXCR3 (TNR3-). These receptors originate from a human donor in good health. Some clones in this sample may be carry-over from other donors' samples.

The chain uses TRBV7-3 and TRBJ2-5; checking the TCRdb D call of TRBD2 is not possible without DNA. The CDR3 runs 12 residues. The germline V gene has CDR1 SGHTA and CDR2 FQGTGA. The CDR3 region is CASSSLLETQYF.

V gene TRBV29-1 combines with J gene TRBJ2-3. The length of the CDR3 is 11 residues. CDR1 and CDR2 (germline): SQVTM, ANQGSEA. The CDR3 region is CSGLVADTQYF.

The chain uses TRBV5-5 and TRBJ2-7; no DNA is available, so the TRBD1 call from TCRdb remains unchecked. CDR3 size: 15 residues. Looked up from germline, CDR1 is SGHKS and CDR2 is YYEKEE (reference sequence). Here the CDR3 reads CASSLARALTYEQYF.

The J gene is TRBJ2-7, the V gene TRBV6-1; without DNA, the TCRdb call of TRBD1 cannot be checked. CDR1 and CDR2 (germline): MNHNS, SASEGT. The CDR3 totals 13 residues. CDR3 in amino acids: CASRDRVGHEQYF.

The CDR3 loop is CASSLVKGERNEQFF. This chain links TRBV13 with TRBJ2-1; TCRdb reports TRBD2, a call that lacks DNA to check it against. The germline V gene encodes CDR1 PRHDT and CDR2 FYEKMQ (reference sequence). The CDR3 consists of 15 residues.

V usage is TRBV5-6 and J usage is TRBJ1-1; checking the TCRdb D call of TRBD1 is not possible without DNA. The CDR3 extends over 17 amino acids. Germline V lookup: CDR1 SGHDT, CDR2 YYEEEE. This CDR3 is CASSSHYRRGHETEAFF. The full variable domain, in which reference TRBV5-6 and TRBJ1-1 provide the parts outside the CDR3, is DAGVTQSPTHLIKTRGQQVTLRCSPKSGHDTVSWYQQALGQGPQFIFQYYEEEERQRGNFPDRFSGHQFPNYSSELNVNALLLGDSALYLCASSSHYRRGHETEAFFGQGTRLTVV.

The chain employs TRBV7-9 and TRBJ2-7; without DNA, the TCRdb call of TRBD1 cannot be checked. Germline CDR1 reads SEHNR; CDR2 reads FQNEAQ (reference sequence). This CDR3 spans 11 amino acids. The CDR3 sequence is CASSLGREQYF. The whole variable domain, remainder taken from reference TRBV7-9 and TRBJ2-7, is DTGVSQNPRHKITKRGQNVTFRCDPISEHNRLYWYRQTLGQGPEFLTYFQNEAQLEKSRLLSDRFSAERPKGSFSTLEIQRTEQGDSAMYLCASSLGREQYFGPGTRLTVT.

The chain employs TRBV20-1 and TRBJ2-5; there is no DNA to check the TCRdb D call of TRBD1. Germline CDR1 DFQATT, CDR2 SNEGSKA (reference sequence). The CDR3 runs to 15 residues. CDR3 loop: CSARDVNRVAETQYF.

The V call is TRBV20-1, the J call TRBJ2-2; TCRdb selects TRBD1, and the lack of DNA leaves this call unchecked. Germline V lookup: CDR1 DFQATT, CDR2 SNEGSKA (reference sequence). There are 13 residues in the CDR3. The CDR3: CSAGGIQTGELFF.

The rearrangement joins TRBV7-9 to TRBJ2-5; no DNA is available, so the TRBD2 call from TCRdb remains unchecked. Germline loops: CDR1 SEHNR, CDR2 FQNEAQ (reference sequence). The CDR3 spans 13 residues. CDR3 sequence reads: CASSGGTVETQYF.

V usage is TRBV27 and J usage is TRBJ2-7. Germline assignment: CDR1 MNHEY and CDR2 SMNVEV (reference sequence). This CDR3 is built from 15 residues. The CDR3 is CASSLTADSSYEQYF.

J is TRBJ2-3 and V is TRBV12-3 or TRBV12-4. The CDR3 contains 18 residues. The CDR3 sequence is CASSLAKSHPTDTDTQYF.

The rearrangement links TRBV10-3 to TRBJ2-1; TCRdb designates TRBD1, a call that cannot be tested without DNA. The germline V gene has CDR1 ENHRY and CDR2 SYGVKD. The CDR3 spans 14 residues. This CDR3 reads CATDPGQGAHEQFF.

The chain links TRBV10-3 to TRBJ2-6. There are 17 residues in the CDR3. CDR1 and CDR2 (germline): ENHRY, SYGVKD. CDR3 sequence reads: CAISESSFSSGANVLTF.